These T cell receptor beta chains were read from a single sample in a study of blood T cell repertoires in COVID-19. The data were produced by immunoSEQ multiplex PCR, yet TCRdb's version contains in-frame clones alone and is incomplete. The sample shows 250,000 to 350,000 clones, more than 75% of them seen only once. The sample consisted of PBMCs or T cells enriched from blood (not recorded which). These receptors came from an older woman in a cohort exposed to, infected with or recovered from COVID-19 (not recorded which). CDR3s leave out the opening cysteine and the closing phenylalanine or tryptophan.

j_gene | v_gene | CDR3aa
TRBJ2-7 | TRBV7-2 | ASSKRTTGPYEQY
TRBJ2-3 | TRBV5-1 | ASSSTGFSTDTQY
TRBJ2-2 | TRBV5-1 | ASSSGQGITGELF
TRBJ1-5 | TRBV28 | ASSSRRTGNQPQH
TRBJ2-4 | TRBV7-2 | ASSLGQGDIQY
TRBJ2-7 | TRBV11-2 | ASSRTGTGAYEQY
TRBJ2-1 | TRBV10-3 | AIRYSVVYNEQF
TRBJ2-1 | TRBV3-1/TRBV3-2 | ASSQGLGGSSYNEQF
TRBJ2-7 | TRBV23-1 | ASSQFLPEDYYEQY
TRBJ2-3 | TRBV6-5 | ASSPRDVTDTQY
TRBJ2-7 | TRBV28 | ASSYGSSYEQY
TRBJ2-6 | TRBV5-1 | ASSLDRAGANVLT
TRBJ2-2 | TRBV7-3 | ASSLRDRGAGELF
TRBJ2-2 | TRBV5-1 | ASSLYTGRAGELF
TRBJ2-5 | TRBV6-2/TRBV6-3 | ASSYSIPPGETQY
TRBJ2-5 | TRBV7-3 | ASSSGLAQETQY
TRBJ1-5 | TRBV18 | ASSPTGGLYQPQH
TRBJ1-3 | TRBV3-1/TRBV3-2 | ASSRRQGATGNTIY
TRBJ2-7 | TRBV5-4 | ASKGTGGYEQY
TRBJ2-3 | TRBV18 | ASSPRLAGLTDTQY
TRBJ1-5 | TRBV7-8 | ASSLMVQGGQPQH
TRBJ1-1 | TRBV28 | ASTGPQGRTEAF
TRBJ2-5 | TRBV9 | ASSPVTSGGETQY
TRBJ2-4 | TRBV30 | AWNRGKNIQY
TRBJ2-6 | TRBV28 | ASSRQGSWANVLT
TRBJ1-2 | TRBV15 | ATSRDLYSSNYGYT
TRBJ1-6 | TRBV7-2 | ASSLIRDLYNSPLH
TRBJ2-5 | TRBV7-3 | ASSLGGLKETQY
TRBJ2-1 | TRBV28 | ASSQGGNEQF
TRBJ2-1 | TRBV9 | ASSVGTGGYNEQF
TRBJ2-7 | TRBV11-3 | ASSPKTSGDPYEQY
TRBJ1-2 | TRBV10-2 | ASSAGGGWSNYGYT
TRBJ1-2 | TRBV7-9 | ASRPRDSYGYT
TRBJ2-3 | TRBV7-7 | ASSRRKRTGEFGDTQY
TRBJ2-1 | TRBV24-1 | ATGTSSYNEQF
TRBJ1-1 | TRBV18 | ASSQGQIMNTEAF
TRBJ2-3 | TRBV7-9 | ASSVAGRETVDTQY
TRBJ1-5 | TRBV18 | ASSPSYSNQPQH
TRBJ2-1 | TRBV18 | ASSPLPPSGSDNEQF
TRBJ2-1 | TRBV29-1 | SAYDPGSYNEQF
TRBJ1-1 | TRBV7-9 | ASSMRDKSAEAF
TRBJ2-7 | TRBV15 | ATSRDPASIEQY
TRBJ2-3 | TRBV10-3 | AISDRGSTDTQY
TRBJ2-7 | TRBV9 | ASSVGLAGDNEQY
TRBJ1-1 | TRBV3-1/TRBV3-2 | ASSKADREKEAF
TRBJ1-4 | TRBV5-1 | ASSPTTGNPNEKLF
TRBJ2-1 | TRBV4-2 | ASSQDRLAGTNNEQF
TRBJ2-1 | TRBV28 | ASRSGTGAYNEQF
TRBJ2-7 | TRBV21-1 | ASSGCDRTYEQY
TRBJ2-2 | TRBV24-1 | ATSQGPGELF